The 3 T cell receptor beta chains in this list originate from one sample, sequenced in a study of blood T cells in healthy people across ages. For the second PCR, which ran for about 6 to 11 cycles, a sample-barcoded 5' primer and a J-beta primer mix were used. TCRdb fed the 5' RACE reads into MiXCR, producing one record per CDR3 protein. Here the sample spans around 2 million distinct CDR3 sequences, approximately 40% being singletons. The sample comprised blood. Source of these receptors: a human donor in good health.

The chain joins TRBV6-5 to TRBJ2-7; TRBD1 aligns across 8 bases. Germline assignment: CDR1 MNHEY and CDR2 SVGAGI. The V segment lost 6 bases and the J segment 6 bases; nucleotides outside the gene matches: 13. The CDR3 runs to 15 residues. The CDR3 spells CASSWGVDRASEQYF. The CDR3 coding sequence is TGTGCCAGCAGCTGGGGGGTGGACAGGGCGTCCGAGCAGTACTTC.

This clonotype was detected a few times. J is TRBJ1-2 and V is TRBV20-1; D might be TRBD1 (6 bases). The CDR3 loop spans 12 amino acids. With 2 bases removed from V and 7 bases from J, the gap between germline ends came to 11 bases. Germline CDR1 DFQATT, CDR2 SNEGSKA (reference sequence). CDR3 protein: CSARPGDFGYTF. In nucleotides, the CDR3 is TGCAGTGCTAGACCAGGGGATTTTGGCTACACCTTC.

The chain joins TRBV7-9 to TRBJ1-4; D gene uncertain. V was pared by 0 bases and J by 0 bases, with 14 bases between. Germline CDR1 is SEHNR and CDR2 is FQNEAQ (reference sequence). The CDR3 covers 18 residues. Written as DNA, the CDR3 is TGTGCCAGCAGCTTAGCGGCGGCTACTCGTGCAACTAATGAAAAACTGTTTTTT. Amino acid sequence: CASSLAAATRATNEKLFF.